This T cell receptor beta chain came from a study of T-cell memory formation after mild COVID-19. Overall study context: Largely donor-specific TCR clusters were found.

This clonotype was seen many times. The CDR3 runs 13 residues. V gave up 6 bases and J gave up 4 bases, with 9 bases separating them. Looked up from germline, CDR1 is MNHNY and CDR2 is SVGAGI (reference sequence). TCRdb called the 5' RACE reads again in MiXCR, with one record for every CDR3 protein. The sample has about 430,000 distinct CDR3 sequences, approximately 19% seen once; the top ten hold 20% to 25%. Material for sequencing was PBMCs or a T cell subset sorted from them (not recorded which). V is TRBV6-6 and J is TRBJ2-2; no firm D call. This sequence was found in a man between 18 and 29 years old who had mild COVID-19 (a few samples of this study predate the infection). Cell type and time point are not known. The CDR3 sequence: CASSPWPTGELFF. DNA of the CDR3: TGTGCCAGCAGCCCGTGGCCCACCGGGGAGCTGTTTTTT.